Each of the 17 T cell receptor beta chains below was sequenced from the same sample in a study of glioma-infiltrating T cells after dendritic cell vaccination. Assay used: immunoSEQ multiplex PCR; TCRdb lists only in-frame clones, some missing. The table shows roughly 23,000 clones, with roughly 78% occurring only once. This specimen consisted of blood, obtained before dendritic cell vaccination. These receptors originate from a human donor with glioblastoma.

The chain joins TRBV19 to TRBJ2-3; TRBD1 agrees at 7 bases. Germline CDR1 is LNHDA and CDR2 is SQIVND (reference sequence). J was trimmed by 7 bases and V by 4 bases; bases with no gene match: 11. This CDR3 region has 15 residues. CDR3 in DNA: TGTGCCAGTAGTACGTGGGACAGTTTGAACAATACGCAGTATTTT. Translated, it gives CASSTWDSLNNTQYF.

This chain uses TRBV5-4 with TRBJ1-4, with 9 nucleotides matching TRBD1. The CDR3 runs to 15 residues. Per the germline V gene, CDR1 is SGHNT and CDR2 is YYREEE (reference sequence). V was pared by 3 bases and J by 4 bases, with 4 bases of the junction left unmatched. CDR3 protein: CASSWQGQGNEKLFF. DNA of the CDR3: TGTGCCAGCAGCTGGCAGGGACAGGGTAATGAAAAACTGTTTTTT. Drawing the rest from reference TRBV5-4 and TRBJ1-4, the complete variable domain is ETGVTQSPTHLIKTRGQQVTLRCSSQSGHNTVSWYQQALGQGPQFIFQYYREEENGRGNFPPRFSGLQFPNYSSELNVNALELDDSALYLCASSWQGQGNEKLFFGSGTQLSVL.

Only a few counts were recorded for this clone. The CDR3 sequence is CASRLTAGVPDTQYF. The CDR3 DNA sequence: TGTGCCAGCAGGCTGACAGCGGGGGTACCAGATACGCAGTATTTT. This chain links TRBV27 with TRBJ2-3; TRBD2 matches 8 bases. CDR1 MNHEY and CDR2 SMNVEV come from the germline V gene (reference sequence). The length of the CDR3 is 15 residues. The ends lost 6 bases at V and 4 bases at J; junction bases unmatched: 9.

The chain recombines TRBV5-4 with TRBJ2-5; D is possibly TRBD1 (5 bases). Trimming removed 0 bases at V and 0 bases at J, with 9 bases between. This CDR3 region has 15 residues. CDR1 is SGHNT, CDR2 YYREEE, per germline (reference sequence). The CDR3 DNA reads as TGTGCCAGCAGCTTGGACCAGGGAAACCAAGAGACCCAGTACTTC. Residues: CASSLDQGNQETQYF.

This chain uses TRBV7-2 with TRBJ2-7, with 10 bases that match TRBD2. CDR1 is SGHTA, CDR2 FQGNSA, per germline. The V and J ends lost 1 base and 3 bases, in that order; junction bases with no gene match: 9. This CDR3 contains 17 residues. CDR3 sequence (DNA): TGTGCCAGCAGCTTAGACTCTAGCGGGGGAGGGGGCTACGAGCAGTACTTC. Amino acid sequence: CASSLDSSGGGGYEQYF.

CDR3 DNA: TGTGCCAGCAGCTTAGCAATAGGGGACACTGAAGCTTTCTTT. Amino acid sequence: CASSLAIGDTEAFF. V and J are TRBV7-6 and TRBJ1-1, with D tentatively TRBD1 (5 bases). The V gene lost 0 bases and the J gene lost 3 bases, with 8 bases spanning the gap. Germline CDR1 and CDR2: SGHVS and FNYEAQ. The CDR3 extends over 14 amino acids.

This sequence joins TRBV11-2 and TRBJ2-7, with TRBD1 matching over 10 bases. Trimming cost V 3 bases and J 3 bases; bases outside gene matches: 5. Germline CDR1 SGHAT, CDR2 FQNNGV. This CDR3 spans 15 amino acids. The CDR3 region is CASSLAGTGVYEQYF. For the CDR3, the DNA is TGTGCCAGCAGCTTGGCGGGGACAGGGGTCTACGAGCAGTACTTC. Together with reference TRBV11-2 and TRBJ2-7, the CDR3 gives the full variable domain: EAGVAQSPRYKIIEKRQSVAFWCNPISGHATLYWYQQILGQGPKLLIQFQNNGVVDDSQLPKDRFSAERLKGVDSTLKIQPAKLEDSAVYLCASSLAGTGVYEQYFGPGTRLTVT.

This clone appeared once. The V and J genes are TRBV6-5 and TRBJ1-1, with D possibly matching TRBD1 (6 bases). The V end lost 6 bases, the J end lost 5 bases, and 10 bases lay between the germline ends. The CDR3 length is 12 residues. Looked up from germline, CDR1 is MNHEY and CDR2 is SVGAGI. CDR3 in DNA: TGTGCCAGCAGCCAAACAGGGACTGAAGCTTTCTTT. As protein: CASSQTGTEAFF.

The rearrangement uses TRBV18 and TRBJ2-1; 11 positions agree with TRBD2. Germline CDR1 and CDR2: KGHSH and LQKENI. The CDR3 contains 16 residues. J gave up 5 bases and V 4 bases, and 7 bases lay outside the gene matches. Here the CDR3 DNA reads TGTGCCAGCTCACGATCTACTAGCGGGAGAAACAATGAGCAGTTCTTC. Protein product: CASSRSTSGRNNEQFF.

The V gene is TRBV7-2, the J gene TRBJ2-5, with 9 bases identical to TRBD2. TRBJ2-7 matches the DNA end more closely, so the J call is doubtful. The germline V gene has CDR1 SGHTA and CDR2 FQGNSA. CDR3 length: 14 residues. Written as DNA, the CDR3 is TGTGCCAGCAGCTTAGCTACTAGCGGGTACGAGCAGTACTTC. It codes for CASSLATSGYEQYF.

The chain has TRBV5-1 and TRBJ2-3, with 8 bases fitting TRBD2. V dropped 0 bases and J dropped 2; count of bases not matched to a gene: 8. Germline V lookup: CDR1 SGHRS, CDR2 YFSETQ. This CDR3 is 17 amino acids long. CDR3 nucleotide sequence: TGCGCCAGCAGCTTGGTAGCGGGACTTAGCTCCACAGATACGCAGTATTTT. Its translation: CASSLVAGLSSTDTQYF.

The J gene is TRBJ2-4, the V gene TRBV14; 10 bases align to TRBD2. The CDR3 has 15 amino acids. V shed 2 bases and J 6 bases; nucleotides not matched to a gene: 4. Germline lookup yields CDR1 SGHDN and CDR2 FVKESK. DNA of the CDR3: TGTGCCAGCAGCCAAATGGCTAGCGGGAGAAACATTCAGTACTTC. Translating it yields CASSQMASGRNIQYF.

The CDR3 nucleotides read TGTGCCAGCAGCCCCGGACAGCTAAACACCATATATTTT. It translates to CASSPGQLNTIYF. V usage is TRBV7-2 and J usage is TRBJ1-3, with a possible D match to TRBD1 (6 bases). Germline V gives CDR1 SGHTA, CDR2 FQGNSA. The CDR3 is made up of 13 amino acids. Trimming cost V 5 bases and J 6 bases, with 11 bases left between them. Combining the CDR3 with reference TRBV7-2 and TRBJ1-3 gives the whole variable domain GAGVSQSPSNKVTEKGKDVELRCDPISGHTALYWYRQSLGQGLEFLIYFQGNSAPDKSGLPSDRFSAERTGGSVSTLTIQRTQQEDSAVYLCASSPGQLNTIYFGEGSWLTVV.

The chain joins TRBV19 to TRBJ1-1, with 11 bases matching TRBD1. The CDR3 is 16 residues long. V shed 5 bases, J shed 0 bases, and the junction held 5 bases outside the gene matches. Germline CDR1 is LNHDA and CDR2 is SQIVND (reference sequence). CDR3 region: CASSPGTGGMNTEAFF. CDR3 DNA sequence: TGTGCCAGTAGTCCCGGGACAGGGGGTATGAACACTGAAGCTTTCTTT.

This clone was observed once. V usage is TRBV7-9 and J usage is TRBJ1-2, with TRBD1 matching 8 bases. This CDR3 is built from 14 residues. V lost 5 bases, J lost 8 bases, and 10 bases stayed unmatched. Germline values: CDR1 SEHNR, CDR2 FQNEAQ (reference sequence). The CDR3 spells CASSHRDRGAGYTF. Here the CDR3 DNA reads TGTGCCAGCAGCCACCGTGACAGGGGAGCCGGCTACACCTTC.

The rearrangement uses TRBV11-3 and TRBJ2-1; possible D gene TRBD2, 5 bases. This CDR3 contains 16 residues. Germline CDR1 is SGHNT and CDR2 is YENEEA. V shed 0 bases and J shed 4 bases, with 13 bases lying between them. The CDR3 sequence is CASSLDGISAYNEQFF. The CDR3 DNA follows: TGTGCCAGCAGCTTAGATGGGATTAGCGCGTACAATGAGCAGTTCTTC.

The rearrangement joins TRBV6-5 to TRBJ2-7; 7 bases fit TRBD2. The CDR3 is made up of 13 amino acids. In germline, CDR1 is MNHEY, CDR2 SVGAGI. The ends lost 2 bases at V and 5 bases at J; junction bases unmatched: 3. DNA for the CDR3: TGTGCCAGCAGTTACGGAGGGACTAACGAGCAGTACTTC. This gives the protein CASSYGGTNEQYF.